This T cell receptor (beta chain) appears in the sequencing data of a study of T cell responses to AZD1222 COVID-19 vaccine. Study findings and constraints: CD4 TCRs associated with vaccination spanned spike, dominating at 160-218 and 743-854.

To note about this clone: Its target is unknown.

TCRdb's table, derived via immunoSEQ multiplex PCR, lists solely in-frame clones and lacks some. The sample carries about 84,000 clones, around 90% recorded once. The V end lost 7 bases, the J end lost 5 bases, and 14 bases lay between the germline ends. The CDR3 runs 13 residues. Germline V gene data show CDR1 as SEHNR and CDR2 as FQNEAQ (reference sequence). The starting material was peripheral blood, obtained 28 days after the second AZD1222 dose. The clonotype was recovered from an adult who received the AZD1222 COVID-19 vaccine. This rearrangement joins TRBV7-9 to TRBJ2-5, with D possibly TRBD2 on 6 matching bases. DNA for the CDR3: TGTGCCAGCACCCGGGCGGGGACGGAGACCCAGTACTTC. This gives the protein CASTRAGTETQYF.